A selection of T cell receptor beta chains follows, all from one sample in a study of Graves' ophthalmopathy and Graves' hyperthyroidism. One entry per CDR3 protein results from TCRdb running MiXCR on the multiplex PCR reads. The sample lists about 230,000 distinct CDR3 sequences; less than 55% were seen once. Input material: peripheral blood. These receptor sequences come from an adult man with Graves' ophthalmopathy. CDR3s leave out the opening cysteine and the closing phenylalanine or tryptophan. Fields, in order: CDR3 length, J gene, V gene, CDR3 protein.

8	TRBJ2-7	TRBV2	ASGIREQY
9	TRBJ2-7	TRBV12-3/TRBV12-4	ASTHGVEQY
12	TRBJ1-2	TRBV7-9	ASSRQGRNYGYT
14	TRBJ2-1	TRBV5-1	ASSLAGRSSYNEQF
14	TRBJ2-2	TRBV28	ASSTPWTGSTGELF
12	TRBJ2-7	TRBV5-1	ASSYQDPSYEQY
13	TRBJ1-2	TRBV9	ASSVDSDSRYGYT
19	TRBJ1-1	TRBV2	ASGSGPIMNTEVKDYTEAF
11	TRBJ2-7	TRBV29-1	SVPAWVGDEQY
10	TRBJ2-7	TRBV29-1	SVHAKGGEQY
12	TRBJ2-2	TRBV5-1	ASSPDGHTGELF
11	TRBJ1-5	TRBV7-3	ASSLDRDQPQH
9	TRBJ1-1	TRBV19	ASRVFTEAF
11	TRBJ2-7	TRBV7-7	ASSTGHNYEQY
11	TRBJ2-1	TRBV19	ASSYWAEDEQF
13	TRBJ1-4	TRBV10-3	AIRILQGAGEKLF
12	TRBJ2-7	TRBV12-3/TRBV12-4	ASSLAWASYEQY
10	TRBJ2-7	TRBV6-5	ASSYRPREQY
11	TRBJ1-1	TRBV10-1	ASRNAQNTEAF
14	TRBJ2-5	TRBV19	ASSIGGGSGEETQY
10	TRBJ1-3	TRBV29-1	SVRRPGNTIY
13	TRBJ1-1	TRBV20-1	SARPQTGAGTEAF
12	TRBJ1-1	TRBV10-3	ASSSQRGNTEAF
12	TRBJ1-5	TRBV2	ASSRQTSIQPQH
11	TRBJ2-7	TRBV20-1	SAPGSDSYEQY
11	TRBJ1-1	TRBV19	ASSQGVITEAF
10	TRBJ1-1	TRBV11-3	ATSDRNTEAF
11	TRBJ2-7	TRBV5-1	ASSLAGQYEQY
12	TRBJ2-7	TRBV7-2	ASSPRVASYEQY
12	TRBJ1-5	TRBV5-1	ASSTGIGSQPQH
9	TRBJ1-4	TRBV29-1	SVDGGEKLF
12	TRBJ1-4	TRBV2	ASSERGHNEKLF
13	TRBJ2-5	TRBV4-2	ASSSRAGRPETQY
14	TRBJ2-2	TRBV24-1	ATSDPGLANTGELF
11	TRBJ1-2	TRBV27	ASSPGSWVGYT
12	NA	TRBV2	ASRPKGSYNEQF
15	TRBJ2-6	TRBV9	ASSRTGRLTGANVLT
10	TRBJ1-2	TRBV12-3/TRBV12-4	ASNARWDGYT
12	TRBJ1-1	TRBV2	ASTLFYVNTEAF
12	TRBJ1-5	TRBV24-1	ATSGQGENQPQH
13	TRBJ2-1	TRBV2	ASRAGQSSYNEQF
10	TRBJ2-3	TRBV29-1	SLKWGPDTQY
14	TRBJ2-5	TRBV5-1	ASSLAGARGQETQY
17	TRBJ1-2	TRBV11-2	ASSLAGTQPPQSPYGYT
13	TRBJ2-5	TRBV6-4	ASSTAGQLQETQY
13	TRBJ2-3	TRBV19	ASSMRSGTTDTQY
12	TRBJ2-6	TRBV7-9	ASSFTSGANVLT
15	TRBJ1-4	TRBV28	ASSLLLEQGDEEKLF
13	TRBJ2-5	TRBV15	ATSREGEGQETQY
12	TRBJ2-7	TRBV10-3	AISDRALSYEQY
12	TRBJ2-2	TRBV5-1	ASSLAGGTRELF
11	TRBJ2-1	TRBV29-1	SVDGGAGNEQF
11	TRBJ1-2	TRBV7-2	ASSLARGHGYT
8	TRBJ2-5	TRBV29-1	SVVDPVQY
14	TRBJ1-5	TRBV2	ASSAVAGGSYQPQH
10	TRBJ2-2	TRBV10-3	AISGKAGEPF
12	TRBJ1-2	TRBV6-1	ASSAWTGGFGYT
11	TRBJ1-4	TRBV19	ASRRTANEKLF
15	TRBJ2-5	TRBV7-8	ASSPDRDGWYQETQY